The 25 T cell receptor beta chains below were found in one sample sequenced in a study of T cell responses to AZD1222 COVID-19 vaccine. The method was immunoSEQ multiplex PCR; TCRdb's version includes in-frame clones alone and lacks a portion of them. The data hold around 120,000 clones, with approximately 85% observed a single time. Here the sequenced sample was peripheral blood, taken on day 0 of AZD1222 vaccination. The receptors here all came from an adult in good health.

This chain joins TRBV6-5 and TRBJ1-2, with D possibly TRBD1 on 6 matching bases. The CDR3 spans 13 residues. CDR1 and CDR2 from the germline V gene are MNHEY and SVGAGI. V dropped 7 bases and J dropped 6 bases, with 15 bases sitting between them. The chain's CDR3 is CASKGEGRHGYTF. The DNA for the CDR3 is TGTGCCAGCAAGGGGGAAGGTCGGCATGGCTACACCTTC.

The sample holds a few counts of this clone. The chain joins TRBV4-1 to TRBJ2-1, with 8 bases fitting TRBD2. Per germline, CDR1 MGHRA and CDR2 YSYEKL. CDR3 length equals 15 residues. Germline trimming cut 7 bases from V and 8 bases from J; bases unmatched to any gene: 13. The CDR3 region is CASTHSGAGRDEQFF. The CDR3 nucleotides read TGCGCCAGCACTCATTCCGGCGCCGGGAGGGATGAGCAGTTCTTC.

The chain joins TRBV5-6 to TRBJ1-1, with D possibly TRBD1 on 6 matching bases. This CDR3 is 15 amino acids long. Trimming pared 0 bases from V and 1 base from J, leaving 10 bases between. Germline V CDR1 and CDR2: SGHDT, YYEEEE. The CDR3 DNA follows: TGTGCCAGCAGCTTGGTGGCAGGGGCGAACACTGAAGCTTTCTTT. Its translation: CASSLVAGANTEAFF.

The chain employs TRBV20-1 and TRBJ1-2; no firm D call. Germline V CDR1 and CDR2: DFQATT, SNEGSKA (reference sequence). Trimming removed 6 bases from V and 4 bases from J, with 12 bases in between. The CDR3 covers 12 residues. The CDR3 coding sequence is TGCAGTGCCAGTTTACAGTCCTATGGCTACACCTTC. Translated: CSASLQSYGYTF.

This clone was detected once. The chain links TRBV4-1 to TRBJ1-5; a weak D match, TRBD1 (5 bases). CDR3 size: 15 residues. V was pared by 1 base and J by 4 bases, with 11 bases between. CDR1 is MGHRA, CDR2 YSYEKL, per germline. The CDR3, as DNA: TGCGCCAGCAGCCAAGGCTTACAGGAGAATCAGCCCCAGCATTTT. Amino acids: CASSQGLQENQPQHF.

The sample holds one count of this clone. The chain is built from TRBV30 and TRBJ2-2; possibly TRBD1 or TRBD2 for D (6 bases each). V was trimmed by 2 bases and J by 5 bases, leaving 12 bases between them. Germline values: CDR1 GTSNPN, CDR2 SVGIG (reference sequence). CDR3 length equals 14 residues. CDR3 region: CAWSTGAVTGELFF. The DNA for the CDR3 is TGTGCCTGGAGTACGGGGGCGGTTACCGGGGAGCTGTTTTTT.

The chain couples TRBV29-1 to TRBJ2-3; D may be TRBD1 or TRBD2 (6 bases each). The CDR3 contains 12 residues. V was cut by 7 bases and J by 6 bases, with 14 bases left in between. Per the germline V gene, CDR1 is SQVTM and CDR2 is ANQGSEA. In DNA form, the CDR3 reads TGCAGCGCCGGCCGGGGGCGGGATACGCAGTATTTT. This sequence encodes CSAGRGRDTQYF.

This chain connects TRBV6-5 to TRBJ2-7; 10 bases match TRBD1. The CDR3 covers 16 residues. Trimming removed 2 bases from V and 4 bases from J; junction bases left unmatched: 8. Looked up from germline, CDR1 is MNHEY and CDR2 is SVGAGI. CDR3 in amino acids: CASSYQGTGVTYEQYF. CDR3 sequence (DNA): TGTGCCAGCAGTTACCAAGGGACAGGGGTAACATACGAGCAGTACTTC.

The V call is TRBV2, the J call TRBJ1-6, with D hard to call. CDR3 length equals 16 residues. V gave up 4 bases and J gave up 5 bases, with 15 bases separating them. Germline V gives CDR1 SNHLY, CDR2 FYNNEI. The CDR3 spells CASSAGWRFDNSPLHF. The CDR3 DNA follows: TGTGCCAGCAGTGCCGGGTGGCGCTTTGATAATTCACCCCTCCACTTT.

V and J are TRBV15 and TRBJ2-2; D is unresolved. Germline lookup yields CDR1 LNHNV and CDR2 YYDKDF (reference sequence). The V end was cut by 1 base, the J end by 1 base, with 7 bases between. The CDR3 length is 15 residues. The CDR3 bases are TGTGCCACCAGCAGAGTTTACGAGAACACCGGGGAGCTGTTTTTT. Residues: CATSRVYENTGELFF.

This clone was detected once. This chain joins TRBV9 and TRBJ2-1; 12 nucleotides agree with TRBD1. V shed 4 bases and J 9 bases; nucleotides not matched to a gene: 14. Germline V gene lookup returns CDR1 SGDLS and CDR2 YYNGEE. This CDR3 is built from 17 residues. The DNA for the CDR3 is TGTGCCAGCAGCCCATTCCAGGGACAGGGGGCGCAAACTGAGCAGTTCTTC. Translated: CASSPFQGQGAQTEQFF.

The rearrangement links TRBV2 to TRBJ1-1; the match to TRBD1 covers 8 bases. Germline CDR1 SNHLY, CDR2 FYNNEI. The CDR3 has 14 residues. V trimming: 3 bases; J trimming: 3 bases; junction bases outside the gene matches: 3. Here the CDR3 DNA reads TGTGCCAGCAGTGAGCGGACAGGGTACACTGAAGCTTTCTTT. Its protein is CASSERTGYTEAFF.

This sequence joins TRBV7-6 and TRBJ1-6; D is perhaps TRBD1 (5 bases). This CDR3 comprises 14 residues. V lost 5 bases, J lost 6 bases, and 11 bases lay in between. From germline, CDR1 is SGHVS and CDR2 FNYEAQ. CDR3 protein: CASSIQGLNSPLHF. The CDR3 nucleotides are TGTGCCAGCAGCATCCAGGGACTTAATTCACCCCTCCACTTT.

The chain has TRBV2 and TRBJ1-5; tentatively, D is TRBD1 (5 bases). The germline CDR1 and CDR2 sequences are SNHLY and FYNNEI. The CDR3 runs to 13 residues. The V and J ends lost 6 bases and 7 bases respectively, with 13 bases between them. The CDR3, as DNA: TGTGCCAGCAGCTCGGGACGCGCCCAGCCCCAGCATTTT. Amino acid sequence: CASSSGRAQPQHF. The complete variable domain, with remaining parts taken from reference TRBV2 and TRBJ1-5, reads EPEVTQTPSHQVTQMGQEVILRCVPISNHLYFYWYRQILGQKVEFLVSFYNNEISEKSEIFDDQFSVERPDGSNFTLKIRSTKLEDSAMYFCASSSGRAQPQHFGDGTRLSIL.

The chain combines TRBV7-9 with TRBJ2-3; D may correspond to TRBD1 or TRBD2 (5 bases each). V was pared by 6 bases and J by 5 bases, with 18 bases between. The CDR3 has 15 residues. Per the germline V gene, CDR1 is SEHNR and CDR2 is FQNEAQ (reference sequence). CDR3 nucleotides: TGTGCCAGCAGGCCCGGGACCGCCCGGGGAGATACGCAGTATTTT. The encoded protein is CASRPGTARGDTQYF.

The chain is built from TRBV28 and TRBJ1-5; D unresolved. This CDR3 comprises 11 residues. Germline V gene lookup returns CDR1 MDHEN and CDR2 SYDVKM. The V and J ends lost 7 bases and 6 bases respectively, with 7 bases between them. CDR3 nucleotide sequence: TGTGCCAGCACCTCGGGTCAGCCCCAGCATTTT. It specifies CASTSGQPQHF.

The CDR3 coding sequence is TGTGCTAGTGGCAGGGACCTGCTTGAAGCTTTCTTT. Its translation: CASGRDLLEAFF. V usage is TRBV12-5 and J usage is TRBJ1-1, with a tentative D call TRBD1 (5 bases). Germline V gene sequence: CDR1 LGHNT, CDR2 FRNRAP. The CDR3 runs to 12 residues. Trimming cost V 6 bases and J 7 bases, with 12 bases left between them.

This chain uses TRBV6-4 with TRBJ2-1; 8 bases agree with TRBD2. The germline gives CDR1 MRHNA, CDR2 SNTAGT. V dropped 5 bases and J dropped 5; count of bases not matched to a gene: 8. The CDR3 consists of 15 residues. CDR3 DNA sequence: TGTGCCAGCAGTACTCAAGCGGGGGCGGACAATGAGCAGTTCTTC. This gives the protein CASSTQAGADNEQFF.

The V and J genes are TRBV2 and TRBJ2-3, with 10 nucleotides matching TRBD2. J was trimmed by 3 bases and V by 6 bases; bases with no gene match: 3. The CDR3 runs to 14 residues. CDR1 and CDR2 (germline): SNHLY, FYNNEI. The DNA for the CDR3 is TGTGCCAGCAGCCTAGCGGGGGCAACAGATACGCAGTATTTT. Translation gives CASSLAGATDTQYF.

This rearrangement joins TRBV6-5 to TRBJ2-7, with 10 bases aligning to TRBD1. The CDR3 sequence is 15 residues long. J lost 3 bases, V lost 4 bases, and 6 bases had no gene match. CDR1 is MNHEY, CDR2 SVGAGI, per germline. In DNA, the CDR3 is TGTGCCAGCAGTTCCGTCAGGACAGGGGGCTACGAGCAGTACTTC. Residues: CASSSVRTGGYEQYF.

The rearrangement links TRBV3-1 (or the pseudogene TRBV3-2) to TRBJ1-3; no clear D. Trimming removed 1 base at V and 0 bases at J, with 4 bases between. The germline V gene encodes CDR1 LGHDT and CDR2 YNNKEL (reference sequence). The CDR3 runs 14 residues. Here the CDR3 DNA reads TGTGCCAGCAGCCAAGGCCGCTCTGGAAACACCATATATTTT. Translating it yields CASSQGRSGNTIYF.

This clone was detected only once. Written as DNA, the CDR3 is TGTGCCATCAGTGTTGACGGGACACAAGATGAGCAGTTCTTC. Translating gives CAISVDGTQDEQFF. The genes are TRBV10-3 and TRBJ2-1; D is possibly TRBD1 (6 bases). V lost 4 bases and J 8 bases, leaving 15 bases between the germline ends. Per germline, CDR1 ENHRY and CDR2 SYGVKD. The CDR3 covers 14 residues.

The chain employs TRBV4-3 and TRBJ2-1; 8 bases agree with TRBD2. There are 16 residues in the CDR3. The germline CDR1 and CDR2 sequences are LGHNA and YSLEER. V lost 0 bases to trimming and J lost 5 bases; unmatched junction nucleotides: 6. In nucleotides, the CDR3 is TGCGCCAGCAGCCAAGATAACGGGGGGGCCCACAATGAGCAGTTCTTC. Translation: CASSQDNGGAHNEQFF.

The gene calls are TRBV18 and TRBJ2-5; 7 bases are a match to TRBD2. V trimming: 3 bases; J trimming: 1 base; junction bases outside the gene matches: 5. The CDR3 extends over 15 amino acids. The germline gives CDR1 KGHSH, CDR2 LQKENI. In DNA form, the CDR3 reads TGTGCCAGCTCACCTCCCGGGGGGACCCAAGAGACCCAGTACTTC. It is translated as CASSPPGGTQETQYF. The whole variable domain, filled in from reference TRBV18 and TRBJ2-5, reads NAGVMQNPRHLVRRRGQEARLRCSPMKGHSHVYWYRQLPEEGLKFMVYLQKENIIDESGMPKERFSAEFPKEGPSILRIQQVVRGDSAAYFCASSPPGGTQETQYFGPGTRLLVL.

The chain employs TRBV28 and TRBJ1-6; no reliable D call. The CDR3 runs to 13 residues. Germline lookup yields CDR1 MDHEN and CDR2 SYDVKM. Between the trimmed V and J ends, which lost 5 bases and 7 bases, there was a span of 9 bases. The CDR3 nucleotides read TGTGCCAGCAGTCCAGATGGGAATTCACCCCTCCACTTT. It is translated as CASSPDGNSPLHF.